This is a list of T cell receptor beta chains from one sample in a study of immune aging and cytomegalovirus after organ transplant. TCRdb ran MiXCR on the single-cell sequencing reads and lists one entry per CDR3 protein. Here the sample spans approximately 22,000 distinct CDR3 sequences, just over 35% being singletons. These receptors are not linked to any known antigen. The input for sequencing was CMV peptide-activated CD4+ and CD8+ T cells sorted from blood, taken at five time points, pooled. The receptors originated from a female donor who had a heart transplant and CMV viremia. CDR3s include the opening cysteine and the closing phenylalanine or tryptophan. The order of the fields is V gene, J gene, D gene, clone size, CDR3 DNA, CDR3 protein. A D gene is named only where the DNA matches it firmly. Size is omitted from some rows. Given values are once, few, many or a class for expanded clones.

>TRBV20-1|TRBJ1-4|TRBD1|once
TGCAGTGCTGGGGGGACAGGGGGGCCCCTGATGAAGCGGGAAGATAGGGAACTATTTTTT
CSAGGTGGPLMKREDRELFF
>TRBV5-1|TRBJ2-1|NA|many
TGCGCCAGCAGAGGCCCTTACGATGAGCAGTTCTTC
CASRGPYDEQFF
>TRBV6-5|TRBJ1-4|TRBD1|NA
TGTGCCAGCAGTTACTCGAGACAGGGGTGGACTAATGAAAAACTGTTTTTT
CASSYSRQGWTNEKLFF
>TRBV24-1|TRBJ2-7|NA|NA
TGTGCCACCCCGCGACCCGAATCCGCCTACGAGCAGTACTTC
CATPRPESAYEQYF
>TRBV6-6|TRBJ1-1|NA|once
TGTGCCAGCAGAAGCGAGACTGAAGCTTTCTTT
CASRSETEAFF
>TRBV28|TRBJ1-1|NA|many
TGTGCCAGCAGTTTCGTCAACCCCGGACGGTCGGGAGCTTTCTTT
CASSFVNPGRSGAFF
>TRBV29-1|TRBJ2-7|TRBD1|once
TGCAGCGTTGAAGAAGGGGACAGGGGCTACGAGCAGTACTTC
CSVEEGDRGYEQYF
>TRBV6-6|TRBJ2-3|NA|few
TGTGCCAGCAGAAACACAGATACGCAGTATTTT
CASRNTDTQYF
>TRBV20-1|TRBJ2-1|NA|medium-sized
TGCAGTGCTAAGCTCAGAAGTCGGTATGAGCAGTTCTTC
CSAKLRSRYEQFF
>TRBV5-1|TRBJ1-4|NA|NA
TGCGCCAGCAGCTTGGCCCTCGGGGGCGGAAATGAAAAACTGTTTTTT
CASSLALGGGNEKLFF
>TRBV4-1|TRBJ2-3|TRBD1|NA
TGCGCCAGCACCCCGGGACAGGGGATTTCAGATACGCAGTATTTT
CASTPGQGISDTQYF
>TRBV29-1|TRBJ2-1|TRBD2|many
TGCAGCGTTAAAAAGATCACCGGGACTAGCGGGTACAATGAACAGTTCTTC
CSVKKITGTSGYNEQFF
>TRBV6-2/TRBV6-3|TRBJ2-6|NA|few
TGTGCCAGCAGCCTTAGTGGGGCCGACGTCCTGACTTTC
CASSLSGADVLTF
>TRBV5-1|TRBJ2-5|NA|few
TGCGCCAGCAGCACGCGGGGACAAGAGACCCAGTACTTC
CASSTRGQETQYF
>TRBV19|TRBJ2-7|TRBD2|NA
TGTGCCAGTAGCTTAAGGACTAGCGGGGGGACCCCCGAGCAGTACTTC
CASSLRTSGGTPEQYF
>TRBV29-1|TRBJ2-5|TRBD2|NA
TGCAGCGTTGTCCCAACTAGCGCAGTAGAAGAGACCCAGTACTTC
CSVVPTSAVEETQYF
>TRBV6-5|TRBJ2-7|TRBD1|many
TGTGCCAGCAGTTACTCGAACGCGCGACAGGGCTACGAGCAGTACTTC
CASSYSNARQGYEQYF
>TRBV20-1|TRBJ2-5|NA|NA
TGCAGTGCTAGCGAGGGATTCCAAGAGACCCAGTACTTC
CSASEGFQETQYF
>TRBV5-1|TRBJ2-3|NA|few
TGCGCCAGCAGCTTGGGGGCAGGCCCCACAGATACGCAGTATTTT
CASSLGAGPTDTQYF
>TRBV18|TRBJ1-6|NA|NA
TGTGCCAGCTCGGAAAAGGGAAATTCACCCCTCCACTTT
CASSEKGNSPLHF
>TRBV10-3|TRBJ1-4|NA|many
TGTGCCATCAGTTGGACTGAGAATGAAAAACTGTTTTTT
CAISWTENEKLFF
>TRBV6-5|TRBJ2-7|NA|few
TGTGCCACCAGCCCGGGAGAGCGCTCCTACGAGCAGTACTTC
CATSPGERSYEQYF
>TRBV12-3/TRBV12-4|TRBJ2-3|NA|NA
TGTGCCAGCAGTGGTCCAGGGCGGGATACGCAGTATTTT
CASSGPGRDTQYF
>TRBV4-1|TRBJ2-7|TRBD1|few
TGCGCCAGCAGCCACGCGGGACAGGGTCACTACGAGCAGTACTTC
CASSHAGQGHYEQYF
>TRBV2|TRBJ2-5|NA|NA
TGTGCCAGCAGAAGCGACAGGGGAGGGCAAGAGACCCAGCACTTC
CASRSDRGGQETQHF
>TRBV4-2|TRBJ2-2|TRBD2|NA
TGTGCCAGCAGCCAAGCCTTAGCGGGAGGTGGCACCGGGGAGCTGTTTTTT
CASSQALAGGGTGELFF
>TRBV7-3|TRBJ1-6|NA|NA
TGTGCCGTCAACGGGGATTGGAATTCACCCCTCCACTTT
CAVNGDWNSPLHF
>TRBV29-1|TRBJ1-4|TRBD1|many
TGCAGCGCCTACAGGGGACGAAAACTGTTTTTT
CSAYRGRKLFF
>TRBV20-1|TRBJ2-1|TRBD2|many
TGCAGTGCTATGGGGACTAGCGGTACATCCCGCGTCTTC
CSAMGTSGTSRVF
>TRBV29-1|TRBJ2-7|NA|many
TGCAGCGTTGAAGATGAGGGTCTCGCCGAGCAGTACTTC
CSVEDEGLAEQYF
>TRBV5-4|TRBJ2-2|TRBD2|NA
TGTGCCGGCAGCCCGGGACTAGCGGGAGCCGATGGAGCCGGGGAGCTGTTTTTT
CAGSPGLAGADGAGELFF
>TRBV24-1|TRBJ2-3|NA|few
TGTGCCACCAGTGACCCAGCTAGGACTCTAGATACGCAGTATTTT
CATSDPARTLDTQYF
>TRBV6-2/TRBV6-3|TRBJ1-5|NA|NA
TGTGCCAGCAGTTATAGGGGTGGGGGGACCAATCAGCCCCAGCATTTT
CASSYRGGGTNQPQHF
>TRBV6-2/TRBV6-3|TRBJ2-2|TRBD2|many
TGTGCCAGCAGTCAAAGCGGGATCAACACCGGGGAGCTGTTTTTT
CASSQSGINTGELFF
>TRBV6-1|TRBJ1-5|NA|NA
TGTGCCAGCAGTGAATGGCATCATAGCAATCAGCCCCAGCATTTT
CASSEWHHSNQPQHF
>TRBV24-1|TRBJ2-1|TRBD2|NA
TGTGCCACCAGTGATACACCCTTAGCGGGAGTTAACGGTGAGCAGTTCTTC
CATSDTPLAGVNGEQFF
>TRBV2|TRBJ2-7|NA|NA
TGTGCCAGCAATGTGGTAGCGAGAGTAATCGAGCAGTACTTC
CASNVVARVIEQYF
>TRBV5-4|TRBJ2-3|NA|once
TGTGCCAGCAGCCCGAGCGGAGCCACAGATACGCAGTATTTT
CASSPSGATDTQYF
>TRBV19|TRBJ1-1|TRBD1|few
TGTGCCAGTAGGCTACAGGGGGCGAACACTGAAGCTTTCTTT
CASRLQGANTEAFF
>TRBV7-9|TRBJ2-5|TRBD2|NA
TGTGCCAGCAGCGGTCGATTAGCGGGAACTGGGACCCAGTACTTC
CASSGRLAGTGTQYF
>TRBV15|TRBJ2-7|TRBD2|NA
TGTGCCACCAGCAGAGAACTCCCTAGCGGCCGTTACGAGCAGTACTTC
CATSRELPSGRYEQYF
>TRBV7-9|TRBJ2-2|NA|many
TGTGCCAGCAGCTTGGGGATGGTGAACACCGGGGAGCTGTTTTTT
CASSLGMVNTGELFF
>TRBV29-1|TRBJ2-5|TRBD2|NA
TGCAGCGTTGACGGGCGGGGGTACCAAGAGACCCAGTACTTC
CSVDGRGYQETQYF